The source of this T cell receptor beta chain is a study of T cell responses to AZD1222 COVID-19 vaccine. Overall study: Pooled samples include second doses given at about 4 or 12 weeks. Study-wide results and caveats: Most donors were white British and more were female, and clonal diversity was possibly underestimated. Variant regions that are unmutated are reportedly the target of nearly half of spike-specific TCRs. Two AZD1222 doses significantly raised spike-specific TCR breadth and depth over controls.

Using immunoSEQ multiplex PCR, the repertoire was profiled, and TCRdb retains in-frame clones only, with some absent. The data contain 150,000 to 200,000 clones, around 90% of them singletons. The CDR3 is made up of 16 amino acids. In germline, CDR1 is KGHDR, CDR2 SFDVKD. V was trimmed by 0 bases and J by 3 bases, leaving 10 bases between them. About this clone: What it binds is not known.

The chain joins TRBV24-1 to TRBJ2-2; D not resolved. This receptor was identified in an adult in good health. The sequenced sample was peripheral blood, obtained on day 0 of AZD1222 vaccination. The CDR3 protein is CATSDLLERDTGELFF. CDR3 DNA sequence: TGTGCCACCAGTGATTTGTTGGAGCGAGACACCGGGGAGCTGTTTTTT.